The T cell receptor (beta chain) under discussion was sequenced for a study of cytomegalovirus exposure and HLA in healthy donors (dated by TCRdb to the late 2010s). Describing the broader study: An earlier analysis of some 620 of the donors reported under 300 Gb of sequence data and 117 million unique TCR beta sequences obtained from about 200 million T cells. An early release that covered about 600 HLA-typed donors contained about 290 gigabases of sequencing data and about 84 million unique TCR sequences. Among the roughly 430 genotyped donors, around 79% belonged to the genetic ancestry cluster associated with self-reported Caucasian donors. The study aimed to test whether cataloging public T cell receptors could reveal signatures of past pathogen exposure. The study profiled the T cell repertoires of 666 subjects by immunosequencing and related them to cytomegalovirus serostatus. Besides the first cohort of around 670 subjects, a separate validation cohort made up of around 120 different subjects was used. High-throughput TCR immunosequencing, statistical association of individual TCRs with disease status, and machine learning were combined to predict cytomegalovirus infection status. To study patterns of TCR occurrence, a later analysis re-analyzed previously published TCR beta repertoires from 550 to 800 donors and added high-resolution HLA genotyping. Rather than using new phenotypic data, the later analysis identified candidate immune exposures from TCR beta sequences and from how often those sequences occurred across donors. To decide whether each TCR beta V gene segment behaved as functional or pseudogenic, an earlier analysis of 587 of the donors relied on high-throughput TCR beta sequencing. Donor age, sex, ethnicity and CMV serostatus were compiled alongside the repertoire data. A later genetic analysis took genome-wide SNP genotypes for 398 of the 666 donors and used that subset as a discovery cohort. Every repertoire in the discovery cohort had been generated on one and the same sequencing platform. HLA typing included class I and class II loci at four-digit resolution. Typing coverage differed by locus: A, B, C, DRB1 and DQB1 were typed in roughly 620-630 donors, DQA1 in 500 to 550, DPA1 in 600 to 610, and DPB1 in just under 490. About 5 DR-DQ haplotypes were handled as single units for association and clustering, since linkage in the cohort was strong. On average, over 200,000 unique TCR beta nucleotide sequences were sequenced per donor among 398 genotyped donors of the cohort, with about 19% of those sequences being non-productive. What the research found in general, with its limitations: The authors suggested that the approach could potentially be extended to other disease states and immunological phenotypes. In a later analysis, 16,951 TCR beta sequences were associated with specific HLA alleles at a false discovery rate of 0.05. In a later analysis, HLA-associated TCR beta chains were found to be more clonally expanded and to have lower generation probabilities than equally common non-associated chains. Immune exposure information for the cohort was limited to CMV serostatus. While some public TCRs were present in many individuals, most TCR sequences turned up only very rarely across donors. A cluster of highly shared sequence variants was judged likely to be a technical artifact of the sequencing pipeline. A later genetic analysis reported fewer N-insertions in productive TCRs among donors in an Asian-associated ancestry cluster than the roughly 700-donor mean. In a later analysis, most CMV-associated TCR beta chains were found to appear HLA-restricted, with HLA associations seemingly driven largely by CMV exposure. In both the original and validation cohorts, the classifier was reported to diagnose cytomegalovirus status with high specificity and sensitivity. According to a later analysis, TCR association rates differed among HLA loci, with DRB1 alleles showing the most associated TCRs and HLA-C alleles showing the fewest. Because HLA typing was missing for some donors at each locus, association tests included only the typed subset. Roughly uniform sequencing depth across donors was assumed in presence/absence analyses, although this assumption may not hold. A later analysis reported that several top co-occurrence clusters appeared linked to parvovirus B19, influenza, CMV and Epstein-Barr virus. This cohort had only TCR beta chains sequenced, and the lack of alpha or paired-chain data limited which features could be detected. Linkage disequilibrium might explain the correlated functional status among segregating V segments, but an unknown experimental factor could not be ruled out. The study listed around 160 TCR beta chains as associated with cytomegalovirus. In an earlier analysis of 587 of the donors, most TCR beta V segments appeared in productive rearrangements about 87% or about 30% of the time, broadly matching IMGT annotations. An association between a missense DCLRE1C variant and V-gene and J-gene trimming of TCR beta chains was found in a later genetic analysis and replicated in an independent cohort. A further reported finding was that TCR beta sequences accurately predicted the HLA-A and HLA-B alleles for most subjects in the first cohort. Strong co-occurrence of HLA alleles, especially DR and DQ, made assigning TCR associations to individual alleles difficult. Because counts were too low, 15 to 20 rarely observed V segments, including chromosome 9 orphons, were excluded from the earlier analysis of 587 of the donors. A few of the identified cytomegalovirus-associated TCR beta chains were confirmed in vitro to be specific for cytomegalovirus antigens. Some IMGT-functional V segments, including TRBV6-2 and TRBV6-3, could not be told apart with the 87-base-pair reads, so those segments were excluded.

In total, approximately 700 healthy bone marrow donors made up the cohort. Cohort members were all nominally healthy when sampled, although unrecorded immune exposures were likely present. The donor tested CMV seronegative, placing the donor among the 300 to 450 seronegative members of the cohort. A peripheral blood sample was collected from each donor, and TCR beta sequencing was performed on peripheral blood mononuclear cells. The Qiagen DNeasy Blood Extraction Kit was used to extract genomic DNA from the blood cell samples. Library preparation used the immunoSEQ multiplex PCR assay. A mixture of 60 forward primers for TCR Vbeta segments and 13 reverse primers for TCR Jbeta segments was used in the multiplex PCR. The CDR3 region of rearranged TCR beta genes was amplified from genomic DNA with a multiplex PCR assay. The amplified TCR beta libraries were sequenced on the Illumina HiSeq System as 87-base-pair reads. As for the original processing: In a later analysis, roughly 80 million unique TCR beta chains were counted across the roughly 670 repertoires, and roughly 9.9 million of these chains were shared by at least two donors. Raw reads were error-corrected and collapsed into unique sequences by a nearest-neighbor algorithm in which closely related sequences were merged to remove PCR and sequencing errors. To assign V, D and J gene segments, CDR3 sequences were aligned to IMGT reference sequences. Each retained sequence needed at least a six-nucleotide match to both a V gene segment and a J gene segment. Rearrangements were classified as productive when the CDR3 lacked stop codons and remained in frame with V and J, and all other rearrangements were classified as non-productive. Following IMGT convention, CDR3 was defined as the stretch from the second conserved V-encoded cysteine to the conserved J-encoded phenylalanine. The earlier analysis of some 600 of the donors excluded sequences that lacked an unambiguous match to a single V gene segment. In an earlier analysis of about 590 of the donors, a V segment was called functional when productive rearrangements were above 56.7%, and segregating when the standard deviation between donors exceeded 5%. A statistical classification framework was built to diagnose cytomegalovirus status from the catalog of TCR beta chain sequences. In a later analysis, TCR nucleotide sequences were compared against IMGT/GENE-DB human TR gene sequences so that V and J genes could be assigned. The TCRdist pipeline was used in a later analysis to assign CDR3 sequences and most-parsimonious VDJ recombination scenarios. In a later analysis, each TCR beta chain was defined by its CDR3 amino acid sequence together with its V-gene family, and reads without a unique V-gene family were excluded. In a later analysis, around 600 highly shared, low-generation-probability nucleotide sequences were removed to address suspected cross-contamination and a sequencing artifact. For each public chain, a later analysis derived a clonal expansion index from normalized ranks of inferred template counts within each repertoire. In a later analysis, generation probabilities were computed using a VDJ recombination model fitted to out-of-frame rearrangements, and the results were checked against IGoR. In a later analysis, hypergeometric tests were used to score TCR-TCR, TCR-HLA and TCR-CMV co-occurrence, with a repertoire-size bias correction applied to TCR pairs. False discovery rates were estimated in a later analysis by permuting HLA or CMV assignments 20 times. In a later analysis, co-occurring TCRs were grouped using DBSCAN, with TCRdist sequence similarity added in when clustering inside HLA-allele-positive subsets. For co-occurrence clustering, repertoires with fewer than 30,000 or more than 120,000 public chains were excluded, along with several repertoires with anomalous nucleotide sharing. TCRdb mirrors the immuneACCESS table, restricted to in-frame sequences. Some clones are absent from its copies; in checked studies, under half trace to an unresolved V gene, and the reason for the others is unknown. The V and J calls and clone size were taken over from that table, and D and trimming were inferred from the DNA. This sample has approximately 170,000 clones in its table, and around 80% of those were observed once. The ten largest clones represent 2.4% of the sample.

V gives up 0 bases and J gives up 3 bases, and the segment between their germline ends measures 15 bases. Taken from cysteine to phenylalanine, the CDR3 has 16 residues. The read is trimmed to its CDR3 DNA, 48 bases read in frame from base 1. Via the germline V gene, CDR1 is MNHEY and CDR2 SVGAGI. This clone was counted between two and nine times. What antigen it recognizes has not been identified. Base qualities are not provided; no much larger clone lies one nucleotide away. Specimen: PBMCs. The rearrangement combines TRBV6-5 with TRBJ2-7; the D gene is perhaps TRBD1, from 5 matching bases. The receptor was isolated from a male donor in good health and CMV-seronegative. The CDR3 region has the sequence CASSYSPQGIDYEQYF. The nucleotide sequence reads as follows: TGTGCCAGCAGTTACTCCCCCCAGGGAATCGACTACGAGCAGTACTTC.